A single sample gave rise to the 21 T cell receptor beta chains below, sequenced in a study of somatic mutations in cytotoxic T cells in rheumatoid arthritis. This table comes from immunoSEQ multiplex PCR, and its TCRdb copy is limited to in-frame clones, with some not included. The data show 10,000 to 15,000 clones, about four fifths seen once. Sequencing was carried out using CD8+ T cells sorted from blood. These receptors were collected from an adult with rheumatoid arthritis.

V usage is TRBV9 and J usage is TRBJ2-2; D gene uncertain. The V end lost 4 bases, the J end lost 8 bases, and 12 bases lay between the germline ends. The CDR3 loop spans 13 amino acids. CDR1 is SGDLS, CDR2 YYNGEE, per germline. CDR3 coding DNA: TGTGCCAGCAGCTCATGGCTTGTAGGGGAGCTGTTTTTT. This encodes CASSSWLVGELFF.

The rearrangement links TRBV11-2 to TRBJ1-2, with 8 bases aligning to TRBD1. CDR3 size: 15 residues. The V and J ends lost 3 bases and 4 bases, in that order; junction bases with no gene match: 7. Germline CDR1 SGHAT, CDR2 FQNNGV. The CDR3 sequence is CASSLGTGSSYGYTF. DNA of the CDR3: TGTGCCAGCAGCTTGGGGACAGGCTCGTCCTATGGCTACACCTTC.

This chain links TRBV5-6 with TRBJ2-5, with D perhaps TRBD1 (7 bases). The V and J ends lost 3 bases and 3 bases respectively, with 18 bases between them. The CDR3 is made up of 16 amino acids. Per the germline V gene, CDR1 is SGHDT and CDR2 is YYEEEE. CDR3 amino acids: CASSWVQGGWKETQYF. DNA for the CDR3: TGTGCCAGCAGCTGGGTGCAGGGGGGATGGAAAGAGACCCAGTACTTC.

The chain couples TRBV9 to TRBJ2-1, with a tentative D call TRBD1 (6 bases). The CDR3 contains 14 residues. Trimming stripped 4 bases from V and 4 bases from J, with 12 bases between. Germline CDR1 and CDR2: SGDLS and YYNGEE. The CDR3, as DNA: TGTGCCAGCAGCTTCGAGACAGGATACAATGAGCAGTTCTTC. Amino acids: CASSFETGYNEQFF.

V and J are TRBV9 and TRBJ2-2; TRBD2 might be the D (5 bases). With 0 bases removed from V and 3 bases from J, the gap between germline ends came to 12 bases. The CDR3 is 16 residues long. The germline CDR1 and CDR2 sequences are SGDLS and YYNGEE. The CDR3 here is CASSVGPAGDTGELFF. The CDR3 DNA reads as TGTGCCAGCAGCGTAGGCCCCGCCGGGGACACCGGGGAGCTGTTTTTT.

The rearrangement links TRBV11-1 to TRBJ2-1; unclear D gene. Per the germline V gene, CDR1 is SGHAT and CDR2 is FQDESV (reference sequence). This CDR3 comprises 13 residues. The germline V and J ends were trimmed by 5 bases and 4 bases, with 9 bases remaining between them. CDR3 in amino acids: CASSLTSYNEQFF. CDR3 DNA sequence: TGTGCCAGCAGCCTAACCTCTTACAATGAGCAGTTCTTC. Drawing the rest from reference TRBV11-1 and TRBJ2-1, the complete variable domain is EAEVAQSPRYKITEKSQAVAFWCDPISGHATLYWYRQILGQGPELLVQFQDESVVDDSQLPKDRFSAERLKGVDSTLKIQPAELGDSAMYLCASSLTSYNEQFFGPGTRLTVL.

J is TRBJ2-7 and V is TRBV28, with D perhaps given as TRBD1 or TRBD2 (5 bases each). Trimming removed 2 bases at V and 1 base at J, with 12 bases between. CDR1 and CDR2 from the germline V gene are MDHEN and SYDVKM. The CDR3 is 15 amino acids. CDR3 amino acids: CASSLQGVGSYEQYF. CDR3 nucleotides: TGTGCCAGCAGTTTACAGGGAGTCGGATCCTACGAGCAGTACTTC.

A few counts support this clone. The rearrangement joins TRBV11-2 to TRBJ2-7, with 9 nucleotides matching TRBD1. The CDR3 covers 15 residues. V was pared by 5 bases and J by 1 base, with 6 bases of the junction left unmatched. CDR1 and CDR2 from the germline V gene are SGHAT and FQNNGV. The CDR3 loop reads CASSPQGQGSYEQYF. The CDR3 DNA is TGTGCCAGCAGCCCCCAGGGACAGGGTTCCTACGAGCAGTACTTC.

The chain recombines TRBV28 with TRBJ2-3; unclear D gene. The CDR3 is made up of 14 amino acids. Germline V gene lookup returns CDR1 MDHEN and CDR2 SYDVKM. The V end lost 5 bases, the J end lost 3 bases, and 12 bases lay between the germline ends. CDR3 loop: CASSPILRTDTQYF. The CDR3 DNA sequence: TGTGCCAGCAGTCCGATTCTCCGGACAGATACGCAGTATTTT.

This clone was found a few times. The rearrangement joins TRBV9 to TRBJ1-5; D perhaps matches TRBD1 (5 bases). CDR3 length equals 15 residues. Trimming removed 0 bases at V and 5 bases at J, with 12 bases between. Germline CDR1 SGDLS, CDR2 YYNGEE. The CDR3 DNA follows: TGTGCCAGCAGCGTAGGAGGGCAGGGCCATCAGCCCCAGCATTTT. This encodes CASSVGGQGHQPQHF.

The V call is TRBV6-1, the J call TRBJ2-3, with 16 nucleotides matching TRBD2. This CDR3 has 15 residues. V was clipped by 6 bases and J by 4 bases; unmatched bases: 1. Germline lookup yields CDR1 MNHNS and CDR2 SASEGT. CDR3: CASRGLAGGPDTQYF. In DNA, the CDR3 is TGTGCCAGCAGGGGACTAGCGGGAGGGCCAGATACGCAGTATTTT.

The rearrangement joins TRBV11-2 to TRBJ2-7, with TRBD1 matching 8 bases. CDR1 and CDR2 (germline): SGHAT, FQNNGV. The CDR3 loop spans 17 amino acids. With 5 bases clipped from V and 1 base from J, the junction kept 13 bases outside the gene matches. Written as DNA, the CDR3 is TGTGCCAGCAGCCTCTTTAGCGGACAGGGCCTATCCTACGAGCAGTACTTC. Encoded protein: CASSLFSGQGLSYEQYF.

The J gene is TRBJ2-7, the V gene TRBV9; D is unclear. With 1 base removed from V and 6 bases from J, the gap between germline ends came to 17 bases. CDR1 SGDLS and CDR2 YYNGEE come from the germline V gene. CDR3 size: 15 residues. This chain's CDR3 is CASSVSSRAKGEQYF. The CDR3 DNA follows: TGTGCCAGCAGCGTAAGTTCCCGGGCGAAGGGCGAGCAGTACTTC. Combining the CDR3 with reference TRBV9 and TRBJ2-7 gives the whole variable domain DSGVTQTPKHLITATGQRVTLRCSPRSGDLSVYWYQQSLDQGLQFLIQYYNGEERAKGNILERFSAQQFPDLHSELNLSSLELGDSALYFCASSVSSRAKGEQYFGPGTRLTVT.

The rearrangement uses TRBV5-1 and TRBJ2-7, with D maybe TRBD1 (6 bases). V was clipped by 2 bases and J by 3 bases, with 12 bases between them. The CDR3 consists of 14 residues. Germline CDR1 is SGHRS and CDR2 is YFSETQ. The CDR3 coding sequence is TGCGCCAGCAGCTTCATCGGACAGTTCTACGAGCAGTACTTC. Its translation: CASSFIGQFYEQYF.

This clone was detected only a few times. V and J are TRBV30 and TRBJ1-1; D is undetermined. The ends were cut back, 5 bases at V and 1 base at J, with 8 bases in the middle. The CDR3 spans 12 residues. Germline CDR1 is GTSNPN and CDR2 is SVGIG (reference sequence). The CDR3 region has the DNA TGTGCCTGGGGCCATACGAACACTGAAGCTTTCTTT. The encoded protein is CAWGHTNTEAFF.

V gene TRBV27 combines with J gene TRBJ1-1; no definite D call. V lost 6 bases to trimming and J lost 0 bases, with 5 bases between them. Looked up from germline, CDR1 is MNHEY and CDR2 is SMNVEV (reference sequence). The CDR3 covers 12 residues. CDR3: CASRALNTEAFF. For the CDR3, the DNA is TGTGCCAGCAGGGCCCTGAACACTGAAGCTTTCTTT.

This sequence joins TRBV10-3 and TRBJ2-7; 10 positions match TRBD1. The germline gives CDR1 ENHRY, CDR2 SYGVKD. The J segment lost 3 bases and the V segment lost 3 bases, leaving 11 bases of the junction unmatched. The CDR3 sequence is 17 residues long. The CDR3 is CAISDSSRQGASYEQYF. The CDR3 DNA is TGTGCCATCAGTGATTCCAGTCGACAGGGGGCTAGCTACGAGCAGTACTTC.

Turning to this clone: The junction departs from the called germline gene at one end, perhaps through a read error. In nucleotides, the CDR3 is TGTGCCAGCAGTTCTGGGACTAGATCCACTCTCTTC. This codes for CASSSGTRSTLF. The chain employs TRBV28 and TRBJ2-1, with 8 bases matching TRBD2. The CDR3 totals 12 residues. CDR1 and CDR2 from the germline V gene are MDHEN and SYDVKM.

CDR3 amino acids: CASSMVSFGYEQYF. The CDR3 DNA is TGTGCCAGTAGTATGGTTAGTTTTGGCTACGAGCAGTACTTC. The rearrangement joins TRBV19 to TRBJ2-7, with no clear D. The length of the CDR3 is 14 residues. Germline CDR1 and CDR2: LNHDA and SQIVND (reference sequence). The germline V and J ends were trimmed by 3 bases and 3 bases, with 12 bases remaining between them.

The chain combines TRBV19 with TRBJ2-7, with a possible D match to TRBD2 (6 bases). Deletions cut 3 bases from V and 1 base from J, with 10 bases between. The germline CDR1 and CDR2 sequences are LNHDA and SQIVND (reference sequence). The CDR3 extends over 14 amino acids. The CDR3 spells CASSIFSGSYEQYF. CDR3 nucleotide sequence: TGTGCCAGTAGTATCTTTAGCGGATCCTACGAGCAGTACTTC.

As concerns this clone: Compared with germline, one end of the junction differs, possibly owing to a read error. V usage is TRBV7-7 and J usage is TRBJ2-3; D is possibly TRBD2 (5 bases). The CDR3 covers 14 residues. Germline-derived CDR1 and CDR2 are SSHAT and FNYEAQ (reference sequence). The CDR3 loop reads CASSLSLLADTQYF. The CDR3 DNA is TGTGCTAGCAGCTTAAGCCTATTAGCGGATACGCAGTATTTT.